This TCR beta chain stems from a study of blood T cell repertoires in COVID-19. The wider study: There were acute and convalescent COVID-19 samples, and they came from the United States, Italy and Spain. T cells, B-cell-depleted T cells, or PBMCs supplied cDNA or gDNA.

Trimming shortened V by 8 bases and J by 0 bases, and 11 bases separated the two germline ends. The germline V gene encodes CDR1 MNHEY and CDR2 SVGAGI. The CDR3 totals 14 residues. Profiling relied on immunoSEQ multiplex PCR, and the TCRdb table lists in-frame clones only, not all of them. Of 55,000 to 85,000 clones in the sample, approximately 86% are singletons; the top ten hold 12%. The specimen was peripheral blood. The V and J genes are TRBV6-5 and TRBJ1-5; D not resolved. The source is a human donor in a cohort sampled during active COVID-19. CDR3 residues: CASRRRDSNQPQHF. In nucleotides, the CDR3 is TGTGCCAGCCGAAGACGGGATAGCAATCAGCCCCAGCATTTT.